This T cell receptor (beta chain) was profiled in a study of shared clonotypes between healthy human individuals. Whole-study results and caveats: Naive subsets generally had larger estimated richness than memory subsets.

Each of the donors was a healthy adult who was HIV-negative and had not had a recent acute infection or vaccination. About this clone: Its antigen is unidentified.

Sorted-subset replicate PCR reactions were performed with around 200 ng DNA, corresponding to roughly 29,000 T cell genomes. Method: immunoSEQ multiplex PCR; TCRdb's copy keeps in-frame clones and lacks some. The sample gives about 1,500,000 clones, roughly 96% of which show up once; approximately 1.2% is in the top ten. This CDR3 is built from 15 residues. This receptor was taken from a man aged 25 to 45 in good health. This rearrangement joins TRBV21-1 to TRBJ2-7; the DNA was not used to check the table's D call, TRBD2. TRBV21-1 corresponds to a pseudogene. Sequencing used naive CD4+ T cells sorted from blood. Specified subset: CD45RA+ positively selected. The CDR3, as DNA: TGTGCCAGCAGCAAATTTAGCGGGAGGCCCTACGAGCAGTACTTC. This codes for CASSKFSGRPYEQYF.